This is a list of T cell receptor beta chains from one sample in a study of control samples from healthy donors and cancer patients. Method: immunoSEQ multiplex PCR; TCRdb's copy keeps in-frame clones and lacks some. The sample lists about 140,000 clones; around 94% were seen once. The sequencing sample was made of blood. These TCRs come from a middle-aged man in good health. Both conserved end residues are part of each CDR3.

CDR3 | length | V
CASSSPHGQASEAFF | 15 | TRBV7-9
CASSLGASSTDTQYF | 15 | TRBV7-3
CASSLAGEQFF | 11 | TRBV5-6
CASSWSGTGGYNEQFF | 16 | TRBV13
CAIKRGQQADEQFF | 14 | TRBV10-3
CASSSGETGLPSNEKLFF | 18 | TRBV3-1/TRBV3-2
CAADTGGTEAFF | 12 | TRBV10-3
CASSEGRQGAQETQYF | 16 | TRBV2
CATSDRGGTGQPQHF | 15 | TRBV24-1
CASSPPGRTEAFF | 13 | TRBV5-6
CASSRWTGSEQYF | 13 | TRBV7-2
CASRVVHKKGTEAFF | 15 | TRBV21-1
CASSRLETDYYGYTF | 15 | TRBV6-5
CASSQVDGGGGDGYTF | 16 | TRBV4-3
CASSTPQGAGYGYTF | 15 | TRBV6-2/TRBV6-3
CASSYSQGRREAFF | 14 | TRBV6-5
CAGSRPGQQYF | 11 | TRBV11-2
CASSLDGTGQGTGELFF | 17 | TRBV5-1
CASSFIGTNQPQHF | 14 | TRBV11-3
CASSPDTGTGEQETQYF | 17 | TRBV18
CASSMGTGLGDEQYF | 15 | TRBV19
CASSQEARNNQPQHF | 15 | TRBV4-2
CASSLAWHSGNTIYF | 15 | TRBV5-6
CASSYGQNTEAFF | 13 | TRBV6-6
CASSLPRDQETQYF | 14 | TRBV5-1